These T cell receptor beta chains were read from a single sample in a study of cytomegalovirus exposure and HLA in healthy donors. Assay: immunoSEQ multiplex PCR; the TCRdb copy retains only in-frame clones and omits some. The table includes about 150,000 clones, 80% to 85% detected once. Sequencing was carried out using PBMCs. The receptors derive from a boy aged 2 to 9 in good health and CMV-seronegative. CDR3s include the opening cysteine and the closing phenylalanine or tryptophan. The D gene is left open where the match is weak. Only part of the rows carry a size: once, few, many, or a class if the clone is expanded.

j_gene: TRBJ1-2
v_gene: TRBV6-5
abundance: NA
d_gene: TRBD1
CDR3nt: TGTGCCAGCAGTTACGCTCTAACAGGGGTTGGCTACACCTTC
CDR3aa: CASSYALTGVGYTF

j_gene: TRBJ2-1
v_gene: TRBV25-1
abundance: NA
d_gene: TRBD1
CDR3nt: TGTGCCAGCAGTGAATTTTTCGGGACAGGGGCAACCAATGAGCAGTTCTTC
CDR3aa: CASSEFFGTGATNEQFF

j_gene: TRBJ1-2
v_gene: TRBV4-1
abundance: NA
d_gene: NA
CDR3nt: TGCGCCAGCAGCCCGGTGTCAGGGCAGGGAGGCTACACCTTC
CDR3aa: CASSPVSGQGGYTF

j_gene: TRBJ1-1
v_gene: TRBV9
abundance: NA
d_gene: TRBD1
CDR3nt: TGTGCCAGCAGCATAACGCCCACAGGGGGCACTGAAGCTTTCTTT
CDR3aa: CASSITPTGGTEAFF

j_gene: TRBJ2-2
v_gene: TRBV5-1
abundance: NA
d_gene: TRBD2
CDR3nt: TGCGCCAGCAGCTTGGGGGGGGCCGGACTAGCGAAGAACACCGGGGAGCTGTTTTTT
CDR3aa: CASSLGGAGLAKNTGELFF

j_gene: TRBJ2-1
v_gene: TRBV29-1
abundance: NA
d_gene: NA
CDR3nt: TGCAGCGTTCGAAGACAGGTTTTAGACAATGAGCAGTTCTTC
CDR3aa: CSVRRQVLDNEQFF

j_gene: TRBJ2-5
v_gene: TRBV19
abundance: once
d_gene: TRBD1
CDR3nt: TGTGCCAGTAGTATAGGCATTGAGGCAGGGGGTTTGGACCAGTACTTC
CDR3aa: CASSIGIEAGGLDQYF

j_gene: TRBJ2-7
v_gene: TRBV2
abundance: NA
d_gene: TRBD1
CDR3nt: TGTGCCAGCAGCCCGGACAGGGGGTGGTACGAGCAGTACTTC
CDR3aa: CASSPDRGWYEQYF

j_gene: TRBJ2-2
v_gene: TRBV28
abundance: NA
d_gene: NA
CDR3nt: TGCCGGGACTCGAACACCGGGGAGCTGTTTTTT
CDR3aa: CRDSNTGELFF

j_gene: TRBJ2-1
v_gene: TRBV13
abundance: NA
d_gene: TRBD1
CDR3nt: TGTGCCAGCAGCCTCGACAGGGGGGGCCTTGGGCAGTTCTTC
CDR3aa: CASSLDRGGLGQFF

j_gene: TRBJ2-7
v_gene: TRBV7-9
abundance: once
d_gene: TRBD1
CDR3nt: TGTGCCAGCAGCGGAAGACAGGGGGTACTATCCTACGAGCAGTACTTC
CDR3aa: CASSGRQGVLSYEQYF

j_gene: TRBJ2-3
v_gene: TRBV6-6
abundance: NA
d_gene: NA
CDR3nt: TGTGCCAGCAGTTACTCGGCAGGCACAGATACGCAGTATTTT
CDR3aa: CASSYSAGTDTQYF

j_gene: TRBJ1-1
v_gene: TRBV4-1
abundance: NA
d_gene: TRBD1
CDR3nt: TGCGCCAGCAGCCTTACGGACAGGGACCTCATGAACACTGAAGCTTTCTTT
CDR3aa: CASSLTDRDLMNTEAFF

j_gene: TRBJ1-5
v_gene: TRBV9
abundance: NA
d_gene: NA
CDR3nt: TGTGCCAGCAGCGTAGGAGGCCGAGACAATCAGCCCCAGCATTTT
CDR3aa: CASSVGGRDNQPQHF

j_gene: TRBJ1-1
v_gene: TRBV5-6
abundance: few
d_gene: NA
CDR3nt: TGTGCCAGCAGCTTGACAGCGAACACTGAAGCTTTCTTT
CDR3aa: CASSLTANTEAFF

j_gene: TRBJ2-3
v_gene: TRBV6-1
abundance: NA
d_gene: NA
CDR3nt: TGTGCCAGCAGTGAAAACGTGGGAGGGGGGGATACGCAGTATTTT
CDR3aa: CASSENVGGGDTQYF

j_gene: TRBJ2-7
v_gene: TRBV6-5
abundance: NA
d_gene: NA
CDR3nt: TGTGCCAGCAGACCACTGGTAGGAAACTACGAGCAGTACTTC
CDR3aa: CASRPLVGNYEQYF

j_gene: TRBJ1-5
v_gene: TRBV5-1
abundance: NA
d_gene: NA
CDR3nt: TGCGCCAGCAGCTTGGACGGGTTAAGCAATCAGCCCCAGCATTTT
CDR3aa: CASSLDGLSNQPQHF

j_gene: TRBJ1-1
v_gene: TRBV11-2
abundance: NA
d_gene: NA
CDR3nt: TGTGCCAGCAGCCCAGGCATGAACACTGAAGCTTTCTTT
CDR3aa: CASSPGMNTEAFF

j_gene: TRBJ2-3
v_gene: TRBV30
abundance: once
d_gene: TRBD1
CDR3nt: TGTGCCTGGGACAGGGGCCTTGGAACAGATACGCAGTATTTT
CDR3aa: CAWDRGLGTDTQYF

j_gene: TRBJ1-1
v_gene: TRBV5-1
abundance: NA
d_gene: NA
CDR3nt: TGCGCCAGCAGCGCAGGGTATAACGAAGCTTTCTTT
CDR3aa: CASSAGYNEAFF

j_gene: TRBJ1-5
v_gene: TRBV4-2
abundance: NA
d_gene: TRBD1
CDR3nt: TGTGCCAGCAGCCACGGGCAGGGGGAAGGCAATCAGCCCCAGCATTTT
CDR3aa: CASSHGQGEGNQPQHF

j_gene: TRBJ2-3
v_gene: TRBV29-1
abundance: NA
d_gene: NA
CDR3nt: TGCAGCGTTGAAGGACATCGAGACCAGAGCTACACAGATACGCAGTATTTT
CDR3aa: CSVEGHRDQSYTDTQYF

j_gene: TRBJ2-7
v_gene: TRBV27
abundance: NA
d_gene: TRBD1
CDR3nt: TGTGCCAGCTCCCGACAGGGGACCTACGAGCAGTACTTC
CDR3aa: CASSRQGTYEQYF

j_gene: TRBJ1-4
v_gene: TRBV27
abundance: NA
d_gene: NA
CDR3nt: TGTGCCAGCAGTTTCCGACAGCACGTAACAACTAATGAAAAACTGTTTTTT
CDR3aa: CASSFRQHVTTNEKLFF

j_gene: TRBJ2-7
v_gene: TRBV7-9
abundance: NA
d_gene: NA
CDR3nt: TGTGCCAGCAGCTTAGCGCTCAGCTCCTACGAGCAGTACTTC
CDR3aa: CASSLALSSYEQYF